A single sample gave rise to the 27 T cell receptor beta chains below, sequenced in a study of T cell repertoires in cytomegalovirus infection. One entry per CDR3 protein results from TCRdb running MiXCR on the reads. The data contain about 360,000 distinct CDR3 sequences, 15% to 20% of them seen just once; the ten biggest clones take up 8.7%. The sequencing input was PBMCs. All receptors come from a human donor in good health (CMV status not recorded). Some clones in this sample may be carry-over from other donors' samples.

This sequence joins TRBV7-8 and TRBJ1-5; D unresolved. The CDR3 has 12 amino acids. The germline gives CDR1 SGHVS, CDR2 FQNEAQ. Trimming removed 5 bases from V and 6 bases from J, with 8 bases in between. The CDR3 is CASSPTGQPQHF. CDR3 in DNA: TGTGCCAGCAGCCCGACCGGTCAGCCCCAGCATTTT.

This clonotype was seen a few times. The chain employs TRBV12-3 or TRBV12-4 and TRBJ2-7; 10 positions match TRBD2. This CDR3 comprises 15 residues. The V and J ends lost 5 bases and 7 bases, in that order; junction bases with no gene match: 11. This CDR3 is CASSLTSGETGEQYF. CDR3 DNA sequence: TGTGCCAGCAGTCTCACTAGCGGGGAGACTGGGGAGCAGTACTTC.

This clonotype has a single count. A much larger clone differs by one base, so this may be a read error. The chain couples TRBV7-2 to TRBJ2-7; D is perhaps TRBD2 (5 bases). The length of the CDR3 is 16 residues. CDR1 is SGHTA and CDR2 is FQGNSA in the germline V gene. Here the CDR3 DNA reads TGTGCCAGCAGCTTAGTACCAAGCGGCTTAACCTACGAGCAGAACTTC. This translates into CASSLVPSGLTYEQNF.

V gene TRBV20-1 combines with J gene TRBJ2-7; 8 nucleotides agree with TRBD1. Looked up from germline, CDR1 is DFQATT and CDR2 is SNEGSKA (reference sequence). V shed 6 bases, J shed 0 bases, and the junction held 4 bases outside the gene matches. The CDR3 has 13 residues. DNA for the CDR3: TGCAGTGCCCGGACAGGGAACTCCTACGAGCAGTACTTC. This sequence encodes CSARTGNSYEQYF.

This clonotype was counted many times. This chain links TRBV4-3 with TRBJ2-7; 8 bases agree with TRBD1. The CDR3 covers 15 residues. Germline V gene lookup returns CDR1 LGHNA and CDR2 YSLEER. The V and J ends lost 8 bases and 0 bases, in that order; junction bases with no gene match: 9. The DNA for the CDR3 is TGCGCCAGCGCCGCCGGGACAGGACCCTCCTACGAGCAGTACTTC. Protein product: CASAAGTGPSYEQYF.

This clonotype was counted many times. V is TRBV7-8 and J is TRBJ1-3; D is unclear. Trimming cost V 1 base and J 2 bases, with 15 bases left between them. The CDR3 totals 17 residues. The germline V gene encodes CDR1 SGHVS and CDR2 FQNEAQ. The CDR3 loop reads CASSLEPGRAAGNTIYF. The CDR3 bases are TGTGCCAGCAGCTTAGAGCCGGGGAGGGCTGCTGGAAACACCATATATTTT.

The rearrangement links TRBV7-9 to TRBJ1-3; D not certain. There are 16 residues in the CDR3. The ends were cut back, 2 bases at V and 0 bases at J, with 11 bases in the middle. The V gene's germline CDR1 is SEHNR and CDR2 FQNEAQ (reference sequence). CDR3 in amino acids: CASSLQRVVSGNTIYF. Here the CDR3 DNA reads TGTGCCAGCAGCTTACAAAGAGTGGTCTCTGGAAACACCATATATTTT.

Ten or more counts support this clonotype. This chain uses TRBV12-3 or TRBV12-4 with TRBJ1-3; the D gene is possibly TRBD1 (6 bases). The length of the CDR3 is 14 residues. Trimming pared 5 bases from V and 2 bases from J, leaving 10 bases between. The CDR3 nucleotides are TGTGCCAGCAGTCCCTCAGGGGCTGGAAACACCATATATTTT. It encodes CASSPSGAGNTIYF.

The table lists this clonotype with a few counts. The chain couples TRBV29-1 to TRBJ1-1, with 7 bases aligning to TRBD1. The J segment lost 6 bases and the V segment lost 3 bases, leaving 7 bases of the junction unmatched. This CDR3 is built from 13 residues. Germline-derived CDR1 and CDR2 are SQVTM and ANQGSEA. CDR3 in amino acids: CSVDLGQGAEAFF. The CDR3 DNA follows: TGCAGCGTTGATCTGGGGCAGGGGGCTGAAGCTTTCTTT.

This clonotype has a count of ten or more. The rearrangement links TRBV7-9 to TRBJ1-2; D not resolved. Germline V gene sequence: CDR1 SEHNR, CDR2 FQNEAQ (reference sequence). V lost 0 bases and J 7 bases, leaving 9 bases between the germline ends. The CDR3 contains 13 residues. The CDR3 coding sequence is TGTGCCAGCAGCTTAGCCGCCTCCCGTGGCTACACCTTC. Translation gives CASSLAASRGYTF.

There are a few counts of this clonotype. V usage is TRBV7-9 and J usage is TRBJ2-2; D is possibly TRBD1 or TRBD2 (5 bases each). Germline lookup yields CDR1 SEHNR and CDR2 FQNEAQ (reference sequence). This CDR3 spans 16 amino acids. Trimming pared 5 bases from V and 0 bases from J, leaving 13 bases between. CDR3 region: CASSHRDASNTGELFF. For the CDR3, the DNA is TGTGCCAGCAGCCACCGGGACGCCTCGAACACCGGGGAGCTGTTTTTT. Full variable domain (missing parts from reference TRBV7-9 and TRBJ2-2): DTGVSQNPRHKITKRGQNVTFRCDPISEHNRLYWYRQTLGQGPEFLTYFQNEAQLEKSRLLSDRFSAERPKGSFSTLEIQRTEQGDSAMYLCASSHRDASNTGELFFGEGSRLTVL.

The chain has TRBV5-4 and TRBJ1-4; D uncertain. This CDR3 has 14 residues. The V and J ends lost 5 bases and 3 bases respectively, with 11 bases between them. Germline V gives CDR1 SGHNT, CDR2 YYREEE (reference sequence). CDR3 coding DNA: TGTGCCAGCAGACTTGGTAACTCTAATGAAAAACTGTTTTTT. Its protein product is CASRLGNSNEKLFF.

This clonotype came up many times. The chain employs TRBV7-2 and TRBJ2-3, with unresolved D. CDR1 and CDR2 (germline): SGHTA, FQGNSA. V lost 1 base, J lost 0 bases, and 8 bases lay in between. CDR3 length: 15 amino acids. CDR3 amino acids: CASSLGLPSTDTQYF. The CDR3 bases are TGTGCCAGCAGCTTAGGGTTACCTAGCACAGATACGCAGTATTTT.

This clonotype turned up a few times. The V gene is TRBV20-1, the J gene TRBJ2-3; 8 bases match TRBD2. Germline loops: CDR1 DFQATT, CDR2 SNEGSKA (reference sequence). This CDR3 is 15 amino acids long. DNA of the CDR3: TGCAGCCGAGTTCTAGCGGGCCCGGGCGCAGATACGCAGTATTTT. Translated, it gives CSRVLAGPGADTQYF.

There are many counts of this clonotype. J is TRBJ1-5 and V is TRBV7-2; D not certain. Germline CDR1 reads SGHTA; CDR2 reads FQGNSA. The CDR3 has 15 amino acids. V was pared by 1 base and J by 4 bases, with 11 bases between. For the CDR3, the DNA is TGTGCCAGCAGCTTAGAAGGTCCTCCTAATCAGCCCCAGCATTTT. This gives the protein CASSLEGPPNQPQHF.

This sequence joins TRBV14 and TRBJ1-6, with D unclear. Germline lookup yields CDR1 SGHDN and CDR2 FVKESK. Trimming pared 0 bases from V and 4 bases from J, leaving 16 bases between. The CDR3 has 18 residues. The CDR3 region has the DNA TGTGCCAGCAGCCAAGATTCAAGGCAGTTGGGGTATAATTCACCCCTCCACTTT. It yields the protein CASSQDSRQLGYNSPLHF.

In this sample, this clonotype turned up a few times. The rearrangement links TRBV7-2 to TRBJ2-1, with a tentative D call TRBD1 (6 bases). The CDR3 sequence is 13 residues long. V lost 0 bases and J 14 bases, leaving 14 bases between the germline ends. Per the germline V gene, CDR1 is SGHTA and CDR2 is FQGNSA. The CDR3: CASSLARGTIEFF. In DNA, the CDR3 is TGTGCCAGCAGCTTAGCGAGGGGGACGATAGAGTTCTTC.

This clonotype was found many times. J is TRBJ2-1 and V is TRBV7-2; D uncertain. Trimming took off 4 bases at V and 6 bases at J, with 7 bases between the two ends. Germline-derived CDR1 and CDR2 are SGHTA and FQGNSA. The CDR3 spans 12 residues. CDR3 sequence: CASSYLANEQFF. CDR3 nucleotides: TGTGCCAGCAGCTATTTGGCCAATGAGCAGTTCTTC.

This clonotype appeared many times. CDR3 loop: CASSSTSGSSEETQYF. CDR3 sequence (DNA): TGTGCCAGCAGCTCCACTAGCGGGAGTAGTGAAGAGACCCAGTACTTC. The chain is built from TRBV7-2 and TRBJ2-5; 11 bases line up with TRBD2. There are 16 residues in the CDR3. V dropped 4 bases and J dropped 3; count of bases not matched to a gene: 7. The germline V gene encodes CDR1 SGHTA and CDR2 FQGNSA.

The chain is built from TRBV2 and TRBJ1-2; tentative D call: TRBD1 (5 bases). The germline V and J ends were trimmed by 6 bases and 6 bases, with 17 bases remaining between them. The CDR3 loop spans 14 amino acids. CDR1 is SNHLY, CDR2 FYNNEI, per germline. The CDR3 reads CASRDQTVLHGYTF. In nucleotides, the CDR3 is TGTGCCAGCAGGGACCAGACAGTTCTTCATGGCTACACCTTC.

CDR3 residues: CASSPANSNEQFF. In DNA form, the CDR3 reads TGTGCCAGCTCACCAGCAAACTCTAATGAGCAGTTCTTC. This chain uses TRBV18 with TRBJ2-1; D call uncertain. CDR3 length: 13 amino acids. CDR1 is KGHSH and CDR2 is LQKENI in the germline V gene. Trimming took 2 bases from V and 7 from J, leaving 9 bases between them.

This rearrangement joins TRBV15 to TRBJ1-5; D unclear. The CDR3 consists of 16 residues. The germline CDR1 and CDR2 sequences are LNHNV and YYDKDF (reference sequence). V lost 0 bases to trimming and J lost 3 bases, with 12 bases between them. As DNA, the CDR3 is TGTGCCACCAGCAGAGATTGGAACTTTCCCAATCAGCCCCAGCATTTT. Translated: CATSRDWNFPNQPQHF.

This clonotype has just a few counts. The chain joins TRBV14 to TRBJ1-1; D is undetermined. Germline V gene sequence: CDR1 SGHDN, CDR2 FVKESK. Trimming left V 1 base short and J 8 bases short, with 8 bases between. The CDR3 is 12 residues long. The CDR3 is CASSQAKGEAFF. The CDR3 nucleotides are TGTGCCAGCAGCCAAGCAAAGGGCGAAGCTTTCTTT.

This clonotype was found many times. This chain joins TRBV12-3 or TRBV12-4 and TRBJ2-3; the match to TRBD2 covers 9 bases. CDR3 length: 14 residues. V lost 3 bases and J lost 4; bases outside the gene matches: 2. CDR3 coding DNA: TGTGCCAGCAGTTTGCGGGGGGGCGCAGATACGCAGTATTTT. Residues: CASSLRGGADTQYF.

This sequence joins TRBV28 and TRBJ1-1; D is perhaps TRBD1 (5 bases). In germline, CDR1 is MDHEN, CDR2 SYDVKM. There are 14 residues in the CDR3. With 3 bases removed from V and 6 bases from J, the gap between germline ends came to 14 bases. The CDR3 DNA reads as TGTGCCAGCAGTTTTGGGGGGTCGGACCCTGAAGCTTTCTTT. Protein: CASSFGGSDPEAFF.

The table lists this clonotype with a few counts. V and J are TRBV7-2 and TRBJ2-5; TRBD1 aligns across 7 bases. Germline trimming cut 8 bases from V and 5 bases from J; bases unmatched to any gene: 14. There are 15 residues in the CDR3. The germline V gene encodes CDR1 SGHTA and CDR2 FQGNSA. Written as DNA, the CDR3 is TGTGCCAGCGGCCTGAGGGGGCAGGGTGGTGAGACCCAGTACTTC. It codes for CASGLRGQGGETQYF.

This clonotype showed up just a few times. J is TRBJ2-7 and V is TRBV9; D is ambiguous. Per germline, CDR1 SGDLS and CDR2 YYNGEE. V gave up 4 bases and J gave up 0 bases, with 17 bases separating them. This CDR3 contains 16 residues. The CDR3 sequence: CASSPHGGLSSYEQYF. DNA of the CDR3: TGTGCCAGCAGCCCCCACGGCGGTCTGAGCTCCTACGAGCAGTACTTC.